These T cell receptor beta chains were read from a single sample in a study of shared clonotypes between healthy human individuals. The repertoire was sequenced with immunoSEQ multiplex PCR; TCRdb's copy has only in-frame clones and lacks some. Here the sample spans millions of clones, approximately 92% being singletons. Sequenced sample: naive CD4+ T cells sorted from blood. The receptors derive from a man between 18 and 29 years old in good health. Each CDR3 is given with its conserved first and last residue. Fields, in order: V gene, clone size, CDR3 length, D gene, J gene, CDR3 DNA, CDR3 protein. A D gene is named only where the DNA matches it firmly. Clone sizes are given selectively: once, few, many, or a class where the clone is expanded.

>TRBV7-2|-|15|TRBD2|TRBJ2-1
TGTGCCAGCAGCTTAGGTGGAGCGGGGGGGAATGAGCAGTTCTTC
CASSLGGAGGNEQFF
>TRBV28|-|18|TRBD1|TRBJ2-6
TGTGCCAGCAGTATGGCCGGGACAGGGAGCTCTGGGGCCAACGTCCTGACTTTC
CASSMAGTGSSGANVLTF
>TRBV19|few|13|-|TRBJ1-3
TGTGCCAGTAGCACATACTCTGGAAACACCATATATTTT
CASSTYSGNTIYF
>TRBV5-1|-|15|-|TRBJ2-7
TGCGCCAGCAGCTTGGACTTGGCCAGGGTGGCCGAGCAGTACTTC
CASSLDLARVAEQYF
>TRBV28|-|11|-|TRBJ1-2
TGTGCCAGCAGCTCAAACTATGGCTACACCTTC
CASSSNYGYTF
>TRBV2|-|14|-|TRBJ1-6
TGTGCCAGCAGTGTACAGAGAGTTAATTCACCCCTCCACTTT
CASSVQRVNSPLHF
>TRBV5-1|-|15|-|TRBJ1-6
TGCGCCAGCAGCTTGGCCCGAGGGGAGAATTCACCCCTCCACTTT
CASSLARGENSPLHF
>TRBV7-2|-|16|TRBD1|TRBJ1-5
TGTGCCAGCAGCGCAGTATTAGTGGACAGGGACCAGCCCCAGCATTTT
CASSAVLVDRDQPQHF
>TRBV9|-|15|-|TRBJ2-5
TGTGCCAGCAGCGTAGTGGGGGATAACAAGGAGACCCAGTACTTC
CASSVVGDNKETQYF
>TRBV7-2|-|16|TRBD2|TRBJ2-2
TGTGCCAGCAGCTTAGATGGGACTAGCGGAATCGGGGAGCTGTTTTTT
CASSLDGTSGIGELFF
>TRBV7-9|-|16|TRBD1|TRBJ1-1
TGTGCCAGCAGCACGCGACAGGGTACGGGGGACACTGAAGCTTTCTTT
CASSTRQGTGDTEAFF
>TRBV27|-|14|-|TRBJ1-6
TGTGCCAGCAGTTTATCGTCCTATAATTCACCCCTCCACTTT
CASSLSSYNSPLHF
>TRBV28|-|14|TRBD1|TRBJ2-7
TGTGCCAGCACCCTAGGGGGTCAGGGGGTCGAGCAGTACTTC
CASTLGGQGVEQYF
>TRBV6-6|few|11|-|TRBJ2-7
TGTGCCAGCACGGCGCCGGGGGAGCAGTACTTC
CASTAPGEQYF
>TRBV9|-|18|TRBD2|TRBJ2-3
TGTGCCAGCAGCGTAAGCGGACTAGCGGGGAGTAGCACAGATACGCAGTATTTT
CASSVSGLAGSSTDTQYF
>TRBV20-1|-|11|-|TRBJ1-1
TGCAGTGCTCCGCTGAACACTGAAGCTTTCTTT
CSAPLNTEAFF
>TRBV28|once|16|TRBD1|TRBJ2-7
TGTGCCAGCAGTGGACCGGGACAGGCCCGACCCTACGAGCAGTACTTC
CASSGPGQARPYEQYF